A selection of T cell receptor beta chains follows, all from one sample in a study of post-analysis software for immune sequencing data. TCRdb fed the PCR reads into MiXCR, producing one record per CDR3 protein. Altogether around 440,000 distinct CDR3 sequences are present, around 40% being singletons, with the ten largest covering about 12%. Sequencing was performed on blood. The source is a girl aged 5-17 years with multiple sclerosis. Both conserved end residues are part of each CDR3. The D gene is left open where the match is weak. Clone size is shown for a subset of rows, as once, few, many or a class of expanded clone.

j_call: TRBJ2-1; clone_size: once; v_call: TRBV3-1; d_call: .; cdr3_nt: TGTGTTAGCAGCCCCCGGAGGTCTCCTCCCTACAATGAGCAGTTCTTC; cdr3_aa: CVSSPRRSPPYNEQFF
j_call: TRBJ1-1; clone_size: once; v_call: TRBV7-8; d_call: .; cdr3_nt: TGTGCCAGCAGCTTGGACCGGGCGAACATTGAAGCTTTCTTT; cdr3_aa: CASSLDRANIEAFF
j_call: TRBJ2-1; clone_size: few; v_call: TRBV20-1; d_call: .; cdr3_nt: TGCAGTGCTAGAGATCCTGGGGGGTTCTCCTACAATGAGCAGTTCTTC; cdr3_aa: CSARDPGGFSYNEQFF
j_call: TRBJ2-1; clone_size: once; v_call: TRBV27; d_call: TRBD2; cdr3_nt: TGTGCCAGCTCTATGGGGGGGTACAATGAGCAGTTCTTC; cdr3_aa: CASSMGGYNEQFF
j_call: TRBJ2-5; clone_size: .; v_call: TRBV2; d_call: TRBD2; cdr3_nt: TGTGCCAGTAGTGATTCCTGGGGCGGGAGTGAAGAGACCCAGTACTTC; cdr3_aa: CASSDSWGGSEETQYF
j_call: TRBJ2-3; clone_size: .; v_call: TRBV11-2; d_call: .; cdr3_nt: TGTGCCAGCACTCTCCCAGGGGCAGATACGCAGTATTTT; cdr3_aa: CASTLPGADTQYF
j_call: TRBJ1-5; clone_size: .; v_call: TRBV5-5; d_call: .; cdr3_nt: TGTGCCAGCAGCTTGGGGTCGCGGGGGGACCGGCCCCAGCATTTT; cdr3_aa: CASSLGSRGDRPQHF
j_call: TRBJ1-2; clone_size: .; v_call: TRBV7-9; d_call: .; cdr3_nt: TGTGCCAGCAGCTTAGGGGGGAGGACCTACACCTTC; cdr3_aa: CASSLGGRTYTF
j_call: TRBJ1-2; clone_size: few; v_call: TRBV20-1; d_call: TRBD1; cdr3_nt: TGCAGTTCGCCGGGACAGGGAGGCTATGGCTACACCTTC; cdr3_aa: CSSPGQGGYGYTF
j_call: TRBJ1-5; clone_size: .; v_call: TRBV20-1; d_call: .; cdr3_nt: TGCAGTGCTAGAGATTTATCTCTTAGCGGGCCCCAGCATTTT; cdr3_aa: CSARDLSLSGPQHF
j_call: TRBJ2-3; clone_size: .; v_call: TRBV4-1; d_call: TRBD2; cdr3_nt: TGCGCCAGCAGCCAAGGACTAGCGGGAGGGGGCACAGATACGCAGTATTTT; cdr3_aa: CASSQGLAGGGTDTQYF
j_call: TRBJ2-5; clone_size: .; v_call: TRBV5-1; d_call: .; cdr3_nt: TGCGCCAGCAGTGCAGGGGTGGTGGAGACCCAGTACTTC; cdr3_aa: CASSAGVVETQYF
j_call: TRBJ2-7; clone_size: many; v_call: TRBV20-1; d_call: .; cdr3_nt: TGCAGTGCCGCCCCGGGGCCAGGCGGACGCTACGAGCAGTACTTC; cdr3_aa: CSAAPGPGGRYEQYF
j_call: TRBJ2-7; clone_size: .; v_call: TRBV7-8; d_call: .; cdr3_nt: TGTGCCAGCAGCTCCGGGCGAAACTACGAGCAGTACTTC; cdr3_aa: CASSSGRNYEQYF
j_call: TRBJ1-1; clone_size: few; v_call: TRBV11-2; d_call: .; cdr3_nt: TGTGCCAGCAGCCTAGTGGGGGACACTGAAGCTTTCTTT; cdr3_aa: CASSLVGDTEAFF
j_call: TRBJ2-1; clone_size: .; v_call: TRBV29-1; d_call: TRBD2; cdr3_nt: TGCAGCGTTGAAGGTGTGGCGGGAGGGTACGATGAGCAGTTCTTC; cdr3_aa: CSVEGVAGGYDEQFF
j_call: TRBJ2-1; clone_size: .; v_call: TRBV5-1; d_call: .; cdr3_nt: TGCGCCAGCAGTCCAACTTCGCCCGGGACTGCGACCAATGAGCAGTTCTTC; cdr3_aa: CASSPTSPGTATNEQFF
j_call: TRBJ2-7; clone_size: .; v_call: TRBV6-5; d_call: .; cdr3_nt: TGTGCCAGCAGTACTAGGGCGGTTGACGAGCAGTACTTC; cdr3_aa: CASSTRAVDEQYF
j_call: TRBJ2-7; clone_size: many; v_call: TRBV12-3/TRBV12-4; d_call: .; cdr3_nt: TGTGCCAGCAGTTTCTTCGAGGAGCAGTACTTC; cdr3_aa: CASSFFEEQYF
j_call: TRBJ2-5; clone_size: few; v_call: TRBV10-3; d_call: .; cdr3_nt: TGTGCCATCAAGTCCCCGGCGGACCAAGAGACCCAGTACTTC; cdr3_aa: CAIKSPADQETQYF
j_call: TRBJ1-6; clone_size: few; v_call: TRBV7-6; d_call: .; cdr3_nt: TGTGCCAGCAGCTTGCAGGCGAGCTCCTATAATTCACCCCTCCACTTT; cdr3_aa: CASSLQASSYNSPLHF
j_call: TRBJ1-1; clone_size: .; v_call: TRBV9; d_call: .; cdr3_nt: TGTGCCAGCAGCGTAGGGGGCACTGAAGCTTTCTTT; cdr3_aa: CASSVGGTEAFF
j_call: TRBJ2-7; clone_size: once; v_call: TRBV18; d_call: TRBD2; cdr3_nt: TGTGCCAGCTCACTCGTAGCGGGACGCTTATATAGGTACTTC; cdr3_aa: CASSLVAGRLYRYF
j_call: TRBJ2-1; clone_size: .; v_call: TRBV14; d_call: TRBD2; cdr3_nt: TGTGCCAGCTCTCTAGCGGAAACCTACAATGAGCAGTTCTTC; cdr3_aa: CASSLAETYNEQFF
j_call: TRBJ1-1; clone_size: few; v_call: TRBV29-1; d_call: .; cdr3_nt: TGCAGCGTTGAATATCCAGACTGGGAACCTGAAGCTTTCTTT; cdr3_aa: CSVEYPDWEPEAFF
j_call: TRBJ2-4; clone_size: few; v_call: TRBV28; d_call: .; cdr3_nt: TGTGCCAGCTTCCCCACGGACTCAAGCATTCAGTACTTC; cdr3_aa: CASFPTDSSIQYF
j_call: TRBJ2-6; clone_size: few; v_call: TRBV5-1; d_call: .; cdr3_nt: TGCGCCAGCAGCTTCCAGGGGGGAGGGGCCAACGTCCTGACTTTC; cdr3_aa: CASSFQGGGANVLTF
j_call: TRBJ2-3; clone_size: .; v_call: TRBV7-2; d_call: .; cdr3_nt: TGTGCCAGCAGCTTAGACAGGGAAGACACAGGTACGCAGTATTTT; cdr3_aa: CASSLDREDTGTQYF
j_call: TRBJ1-2; clone_size: few; v_call: TRBV5-1; d_call: .; cdr3_nt: TGCGCCAGCAGCCCCTCGGGTGAATATGGCTACACCTTC; cdr3_aa: CASSPSGEYGYTF
j_call: TRBJ1-2; clone_size: few; v_call: TRBV9; d_call: .; cdr3_nt: TGTGCCAGCTCCCGAGAACCTTCTGGTGAGGGACGTGGCTACACCTTC; cdr3_aa: CASSREPSGEGRGYTF
j_call: TRBJ2-1; clone_size: .; v_call: TRBV5-1; d_call: .; cdr3_nt: TGCGCCAGCAGCTTGGAGACAGTTACTTACAATGAGCAGTTCTTC; cdr3_aa: CASSLETVTYNEQFF
j_call: TRBJ2-7; clone_size: .; v_call: TRBV7-8; d_call: .; cdr3_nt: TGTGCCAGCAGCTTAGTTTCGGGACAAACCTACGGGCAGTACTTC; cdr3_aa: CASSLVSGQTYGQYF
j_call: TRBJ2-5; clone_size: few; v_call: TRBV20-1; d_call: TRBD2; cdr3_nt: TGCAGTGCTAGAGATGCTAGCGGGAGAGGAGAGACCCAGTACTTC; cdr3_aa: CSARDASGRGETQYF
j_call: TRBJ2-1; clone_size: .; v_call: TRBV7-3; d_call: .; cdr3_nt: TGTGCCAGCAGCCAAGTAAACAATGAGCAGTTCTTC; cdr3_aa: CASSQVNNEQFF
j_call: TRBJ1-4; clone_size: .; v_call: TRBV29-1; d_call: .; cdr3_nt: TGCAGCGTTGAGGAGGGAGGCGGTGATGAAAAACTGTTTTTT; cdr3_aa: CSVEEGGGDEKLFF
j_call: TRBJ2-7; clone_size: .; v_call: TRBV5-5; d_call: TRBD1; cdr3_nt: TGTGCCAGCAGTAGTACAGGGGGAAACTACGAGCAGTACTTC; cdr3_aa: CASSSTGGNYEQYF
j_call: TRBJ2-1; clone_size: .; v_call: TRBV29-1; d_call: TRBD2; cdr3_nt: TGCAGCGTTCAAGCTACTAGCGGGTACAATGAGCAGTTCTTC; cdr3_aa: CSVQATSGYNEQFF
j_call: TRBJ2-5; clone_size: .; v_call: TRBV20-1; d_call: TRBD2; cdr3_nt: TGCCGCATGGTAGGAGCGGGAGGTGGAGAGACCCAGTACTTC; cdr3_aa: CRMVGAGGGETQYF
j_call: TRBJ2-5; clone_size: .; v_call: TRBV24-1; d_call: .; cdr3_nt: TGTGCCACCAGTGATTTCAGGTGGGAGAAGGAGACCCAGTACTTC; cdr3_aa: CATSDFRWEKETQYF
j_call: TRBJ2-1; clone_size: .; v_call: TRBV5-1; d_call: .; cdr3_nt: TGCGCCAGCAGCTTGGGGCAGGGCTATGAGCAGTTCTTC; cdr3_aa: CASSLGQGYEQFF
j_call: TRBJ2-1; clone_size: .; v_call: TRBV29-1; d_call: TRBD2; cdr3_nt: TGCAGCGTTGACGGGGCTAGCGGGCCCGACAATGAGCAGTTCTTC; cdr3_aa: CSVDGASGPDNEQFF
j_call: TRBJ1-2; clone_size: .; v_call: TRBV11-2; d_call: .; cdr3_nt: TGTGCCAGCAGCTTAGATCGACAGTTAGAGCCTGGGCGGGGGATTAACTATGGCTACACCTTC; cdr3_aa: CASSLDRQLEPGRGINYGYTF
j_call: TRBJ2-7; clone_size: few; v_call: TRBV15; d_call: TRBD1; cdr3_nt: TGTGCCACCAGCAGAGATTCGGACAGGCGAGGGTCCTACGAGCAGTACTTC; cdr3_aa: CATSRDSDRRGSYEQYF
j_call: TRBJ2-5; clone_size: .; v_call: TRBV4-1; d_call: .; cdr3_nt: TGCGCCAGCAGCCAAGTAGTGCAATCAGAGACCCAGTACTTC; cdr3_aa: CASSQVVQSETQYF
j_call: TRBJ2-5; clone_size: .; v_call: TRBV15; d_call: .; cdr3_nt: TGTGCCACCGGCAGAGATTCTATGGGGGAGACCCAGTACTTC; cdr3_aa: CATGRDSMGETQYF
j_call: TRBJ2-1; clone_size: .; v_call: TRBV20-1; d_call: TRBD2; cdr3_nt: TGCAGTGCCCCGGGACTAGCGGGAGATAATGAGCAGTTCTTC; cdr3_aa: CSAPGLAGDNEQFF
j_call: TRBJ2-1; clone_size: .; v_call: TRBV9; d_call: .; cdr3_nt: TGTGCCAGCAGCGCGGCCGGGACCCTCTACAATGAGCAGTTCTTC; cdr3_aa: CASSAAGTLYNEQFF
j_call: TRBJ1-2; clone_size: .; v_call: TRBV10-3; d_call: TRBD1; cdr3_nt: TGTGCCGCCGGGACAGGGGATGGCTACACCTTC; cdr3_aa: CAAGTGDGYTF
j_call: TRBJ2-4; clone_size: .; v_call: TRBV7-2; d_call: .; cdr3_nt: TGTGCCAGCAGCTTAGCGACGGCAGGGTTGGACATTCAGTACTTC; cdr3_aa: CASSLATAGLDIQYF
j_call: TRBJ2-4; clone_size: few; v_call: TRBV20-1; d_call: TRBD2; cdr3_nt: TGCAGTGCTGAGCGGGAGGCCAAAAACATTCAGTACTTC; cdr3_aa: CSAEREAKNIQYF
j_call: TRBJ2-7; clone_size: few; v_call: TRBV20-1; d_call: TRBD1; cdr3_nt: TGCAGTGCTAGGGGGACAGGCGGGGATGAGCAGTACTTC; cdr3_aa: CSARGTGGDEQYF
j_call: TRBJ2-5; clone_size: .; v_call: TRBV6-5; d_call: .; cdr3_nt: TGTGCCAGCAGTTCGGGGGCTGCGACCCAGTACTTC; cdr3_aa: CASSSGAATQYF
j_call: TRBJ2-1; clone_size: .; v_call: TRBV7-9; d_call: .; cdr3_nt: TGTGCCAGTCTAAGCGGAGGGGGTGAGCAGTTCTTC; cdr3_aa: CASLSGGGEQFF
j_call: TRBJ2-3; clone_size: .; v_call: TRBV29-1; d_call: TRBD1; cdr3_nt: TGCAGCGTTGAAACGGGACAGGGGTCCGGGACAGATACGCAGTATTTT; cdr3_aa: CSVETGQGSGTDTQYF
j_call: TRBJ1-6; clone_size: .; v_call: TRBV12-3/TRBV12-4; d_call: .; cdr3_nt: TGTGCCAGCAGGCGTCGAGGGGGAGATTCACCCCTCCACTTT; cdr3_aa: CASRRRGGDSPLHF
j_call: TRBJ1-2; clone_size: .; v_call: TRBV20-1; d_call: .; cdr3_nt: TGCAGTGCTACCCCCACGGCTAACTATGGCTACACCTTC; cdr3_aa: CSATPTANYGYTF
j_call: TRBJ2-3; clone_size: .; v_call: TRBV19; d_call: .; cdr3_nt: TGTGCCAGTAGTATTTTCGGGTCTCGCTCGGATACGCAGTATTTT; cdr3_aa: CASSIFGSRSDTQYF
j_call: TRBJ2-3; clone_size: few; v_call: TRBV7-3; d_call: .; cdr3_nt: TGTGCCAGCAGCCACCCCAAGACAGATACGCAGTATTTT; cdr3_aa: CASSHPKTDTQYF
j_call: TRBJ1-1; clone_size: .; v_call: TRBV4-3; d_call: .; cdr3_nt: TGCGCCAGCAGCCAAGCAGGGAGGCAGACTGAAGCTTTCTTT; cdr3_aa: CASSQAGRQTEAFF